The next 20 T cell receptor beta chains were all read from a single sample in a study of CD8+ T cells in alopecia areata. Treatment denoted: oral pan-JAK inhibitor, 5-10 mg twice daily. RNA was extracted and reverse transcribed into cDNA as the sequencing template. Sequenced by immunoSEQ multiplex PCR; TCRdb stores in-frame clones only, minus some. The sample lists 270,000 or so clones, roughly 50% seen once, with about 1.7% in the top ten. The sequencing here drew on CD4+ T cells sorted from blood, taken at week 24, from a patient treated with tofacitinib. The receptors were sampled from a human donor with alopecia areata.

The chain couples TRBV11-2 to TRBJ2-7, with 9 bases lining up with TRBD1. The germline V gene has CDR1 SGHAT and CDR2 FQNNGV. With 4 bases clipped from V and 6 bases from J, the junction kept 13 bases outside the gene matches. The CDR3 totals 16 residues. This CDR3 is CASSSRKGQGISEQYF. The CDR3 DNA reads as TGTGCCAGCAGCTCTAGGAAGGGACAGGGAATATCCGAGCAGTACTTC.

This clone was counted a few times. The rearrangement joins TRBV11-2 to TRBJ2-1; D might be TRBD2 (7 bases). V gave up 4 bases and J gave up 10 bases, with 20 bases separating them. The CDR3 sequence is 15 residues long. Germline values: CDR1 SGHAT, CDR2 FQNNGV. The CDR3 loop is CASSSIRGGGAEQFF. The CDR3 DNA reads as TGTGCCAGCAGCTCTATCAGAGGAGGGGGGGCCGAGCAGTTCTTC.

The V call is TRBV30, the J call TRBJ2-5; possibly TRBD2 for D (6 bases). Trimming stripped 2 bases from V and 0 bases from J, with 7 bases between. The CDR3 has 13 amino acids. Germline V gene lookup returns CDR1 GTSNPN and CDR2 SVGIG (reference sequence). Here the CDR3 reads CAWSRGYQETQYF. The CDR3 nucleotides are TGTGCCTGGAGTCGGGGGTACCAAGAGACCCAGTACTTC.

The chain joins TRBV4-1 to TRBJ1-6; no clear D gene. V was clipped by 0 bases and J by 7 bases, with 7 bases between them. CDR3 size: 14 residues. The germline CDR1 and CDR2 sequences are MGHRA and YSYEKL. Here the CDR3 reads CASSQEPWNSPLHF. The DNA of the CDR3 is TGCGCCAGCAGCCAAGAACCCTGGAATTCACCCCTCCACTTT.

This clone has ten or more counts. CDR3 region: CAREIRGSSYNEQFF. CDR3 DNA sequence: TGTGCCAGAGAGATCCGGGGGAGCTCCTACAATGAGCAGTTCTTC. V gene TRBV7-2 combines with J gene TRBJ2-1; TRBD2 is a possible D gene (6 bases). Trimming removed 9 bases at V and 0 bases at J, with 15 bases between. CDR3 size: 15 residues. CDR1 is SGHTA, CDR2 FQGNSA, per germline.

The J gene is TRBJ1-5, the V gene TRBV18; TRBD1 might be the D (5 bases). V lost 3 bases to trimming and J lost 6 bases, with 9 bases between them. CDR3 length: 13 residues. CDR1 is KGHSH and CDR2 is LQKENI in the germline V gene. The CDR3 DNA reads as TGTGCCAGCTCACCGGGGGTAGGTCAGCCCCAGCATTTT. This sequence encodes CASSPGVGQPQHF.

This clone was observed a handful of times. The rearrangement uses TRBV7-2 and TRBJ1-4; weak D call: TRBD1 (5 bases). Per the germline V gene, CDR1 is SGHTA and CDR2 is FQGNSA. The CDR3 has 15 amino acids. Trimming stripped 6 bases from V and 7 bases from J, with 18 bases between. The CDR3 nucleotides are TGTGCCAGCAGATCCAGGGCAGTTCGCGGTGAAAAACTGTTTTTT. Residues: CASRSRAVRGEKLFF.

The CDR3 is CASSAVGDGEKLFF. CDR3 DNA: TGCGCCAGCAGCGCAGTGGGGGATGGTGAAAAACTGTTTTTT. The chain couples TRBV5-1 to TRBJ1-4, with D perhaps TRBD1 (5 bases). The CDR3 length is 14 residues. The V gene lost 4 bases and the J gene lost 7 bases, with 14 bases spanning the gap. CDR1 and CDR2 (germline): SGHRS, YFSETQ. Using reference TRBV5-1 and TRBJ1-4 for the parts outside the CDR3, the full variable domain is KAGVTQTPRYLIKTRGQQVTLSCSPISGHRSVSWYQQTPGQGLQFLFEYFSETQRNKGNFPGRFSGRQFSNSRSEMNVSTLELGDSALYLCASSAVGDGEKLFFGSGTQLSVL.

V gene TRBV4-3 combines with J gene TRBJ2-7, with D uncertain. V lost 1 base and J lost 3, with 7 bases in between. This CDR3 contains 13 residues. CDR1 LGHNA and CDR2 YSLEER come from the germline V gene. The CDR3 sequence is CASSQGLGYEQYF. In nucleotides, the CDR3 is TGCGCCAGCAGCCAAGGACTTGGCTACGAGCAGTACTTC.

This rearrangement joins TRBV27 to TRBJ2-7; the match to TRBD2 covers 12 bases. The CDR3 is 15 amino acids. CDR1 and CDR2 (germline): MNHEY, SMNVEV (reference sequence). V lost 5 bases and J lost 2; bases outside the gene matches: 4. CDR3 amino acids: CASSGLAGNAYEQYF. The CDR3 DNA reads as TGTGCCAGCAGTGGACTAGCGGGAAATGCCTACGAGCAGTACTTC.

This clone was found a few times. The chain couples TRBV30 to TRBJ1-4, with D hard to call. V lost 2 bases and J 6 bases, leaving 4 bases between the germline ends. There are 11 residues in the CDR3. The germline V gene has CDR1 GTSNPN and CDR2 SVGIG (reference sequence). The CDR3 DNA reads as TGTGCCTGGAGTTCCGATGAAAAACTGTTTTTT. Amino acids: CAWSSDEKLFF.

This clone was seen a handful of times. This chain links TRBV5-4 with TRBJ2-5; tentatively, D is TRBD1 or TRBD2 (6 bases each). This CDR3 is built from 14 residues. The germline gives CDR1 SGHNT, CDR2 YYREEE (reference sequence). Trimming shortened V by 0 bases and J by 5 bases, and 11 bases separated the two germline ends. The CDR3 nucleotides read TGTGCCAGCAGCTTGGACGGGGGCCGGGAGACCCAGTACTTC. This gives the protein CASSLDGGRETQYF.

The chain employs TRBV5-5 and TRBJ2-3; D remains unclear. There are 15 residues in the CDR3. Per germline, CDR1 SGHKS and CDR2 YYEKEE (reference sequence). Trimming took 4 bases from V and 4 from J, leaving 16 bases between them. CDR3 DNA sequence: TGTGCCAGCAGCCCCAAAGGGCAGTCAGCAGATACGCAGTATTTT. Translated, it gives CASSPKGQSADTQYF.

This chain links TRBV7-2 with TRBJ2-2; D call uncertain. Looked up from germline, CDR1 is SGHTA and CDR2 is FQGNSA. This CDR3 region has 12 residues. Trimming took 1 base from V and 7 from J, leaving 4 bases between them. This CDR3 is CASSLEVGELFF. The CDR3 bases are TGTGCCAGCAGCTTAGAGGTCGGGGAGCTGTTTTTT.

CDR3 nucleotides: TGCGCCAGCAGCCTTCTGGGAGCCACAGATACGCAGTATTTT. It is translated as CASSLLGATDTQYF. The chain has TRBV4-1 and TRBJ2-3; weak D call: TRBD2 (5 bases). This CDR3 has 14 amino acids. V shed 4 bases and J shed 2 bases, with 10 bases lying between them. In germline, CDR1 is MGHRA, CDR2 YSYEKL.

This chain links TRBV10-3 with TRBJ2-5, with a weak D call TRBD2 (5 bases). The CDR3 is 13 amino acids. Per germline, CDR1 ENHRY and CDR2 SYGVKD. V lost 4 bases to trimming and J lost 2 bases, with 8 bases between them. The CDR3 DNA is TGTGCCATCAGTGTCCGGGAACAAGAGACCCAGTACTTC. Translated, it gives CAISVREQETQYF.

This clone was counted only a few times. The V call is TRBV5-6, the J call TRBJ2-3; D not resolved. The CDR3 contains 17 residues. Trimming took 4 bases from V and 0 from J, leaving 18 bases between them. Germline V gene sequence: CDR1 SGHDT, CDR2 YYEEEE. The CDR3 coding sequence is TGTGCCAGCAGCACACTTGACTTAATCACTAGCACAGATACGCAGTATTTT. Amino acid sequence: CASSTLDLITSTDTQYF.

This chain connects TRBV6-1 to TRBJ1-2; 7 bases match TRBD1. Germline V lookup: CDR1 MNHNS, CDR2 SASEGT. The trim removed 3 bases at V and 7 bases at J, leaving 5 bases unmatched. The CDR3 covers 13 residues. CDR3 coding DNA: TGTGCCAGCAGTGAGCGACAGGGTGGTGGCTACACCTTC. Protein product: CASSERQGGGYTF.

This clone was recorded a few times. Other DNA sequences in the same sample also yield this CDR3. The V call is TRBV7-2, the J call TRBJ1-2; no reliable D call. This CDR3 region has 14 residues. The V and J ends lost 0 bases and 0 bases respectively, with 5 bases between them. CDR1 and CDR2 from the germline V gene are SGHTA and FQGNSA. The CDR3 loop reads CASSLASANYGYTF. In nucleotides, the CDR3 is TGTGCCAGCAGCTTAGCCTCCGCTAACTATGGCTACACCTTC.

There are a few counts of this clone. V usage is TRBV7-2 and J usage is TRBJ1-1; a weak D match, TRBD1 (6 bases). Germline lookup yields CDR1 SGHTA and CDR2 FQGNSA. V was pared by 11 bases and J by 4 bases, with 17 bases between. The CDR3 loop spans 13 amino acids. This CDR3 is CAWRGGEVTEAFF. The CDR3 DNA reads TGTGCCTGGAGGGGGGGCGAAGTCACTGAAGCTTTCTTT.